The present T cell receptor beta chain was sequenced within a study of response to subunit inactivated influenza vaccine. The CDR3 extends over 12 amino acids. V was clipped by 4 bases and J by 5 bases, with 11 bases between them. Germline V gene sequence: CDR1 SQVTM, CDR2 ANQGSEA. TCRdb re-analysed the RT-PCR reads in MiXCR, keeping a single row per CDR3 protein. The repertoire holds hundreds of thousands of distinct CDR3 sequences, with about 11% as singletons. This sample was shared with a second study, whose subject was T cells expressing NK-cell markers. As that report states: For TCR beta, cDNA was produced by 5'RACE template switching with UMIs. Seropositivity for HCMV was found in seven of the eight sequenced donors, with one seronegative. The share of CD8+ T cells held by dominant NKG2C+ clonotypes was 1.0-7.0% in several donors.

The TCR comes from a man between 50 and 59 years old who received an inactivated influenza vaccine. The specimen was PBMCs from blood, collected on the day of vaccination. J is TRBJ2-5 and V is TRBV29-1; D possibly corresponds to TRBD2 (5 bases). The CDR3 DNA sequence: TGCAGCGTTGCGGACTCTGCGGAGACCCAGTACTTC. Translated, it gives CSVADSAETQYF.